Listed below are T cell receptor beta chains from one sample, sequenced in a study of human T cells and chemical hapten exposure. TCRdb reanalysed the RACE reads using MiXCR and keeps one entry per CDR3 protein. The sample contains some 57,000 distinct CDR3 sequences, more than 9% of which appear only once. This sample comprised whole blood, obtained in connection with sensitization to the hapten diphenylcyclopropenone (DPC). All receptors derive from a woman aged 25 to 39 with alopecia areata. Some clones in this sample may be carry-over from other donors' samples. The CDR3 runs from the conserved cysteine through the conserved F or W. The order of the fields is D gene, V gene, clone size, J gene, CDR3 protein, CDR3 DNA. D genes are given only for firm matches. The size field is filled for only some rows; it gives once, few, many or a size class.

D: NA
V: TRBV2
size: many
J: TRBJ1-5
CDR3: CASSIERGNQPQHF
DNA: TGTGCCAGCAGTATTGAAAGGGGAAATCAGCCCCAGCATTTT

D: NA
V: TRBV10-3
size: NA
J: TRBJ1-5
CDR3: CAISESDMINQPQHF
DNA: TGTGCCATCAGTGAGTCGGACATGATCAATCAGCCCCAGCATTTT

D: NA
V: TRBV3-1
size: few
J: TRBJ2-3
CDR3: CASSQGYTTDTQYF
DNA: TGTGCCAGCAGCCAAGGTTATACCACAGATACGCAGTATTTT

D: NA
V: TRBV20-1
size: NA
J: TRBJ2-7
CDR3: CSVWFLAGNSYEQYF
DNA: TGCAGTGTTTGGTTTCTGGCGGGGAACTCCTACGAGCAGTACTTC

D: NA
V: TRBV5-4
size: many
J: TRBJ1-1
CDR3: CASSLDTEAFF
DNA: TGTGCCAGCAGCTTAGACACTGAAGCTTTCTTT

D: NA
V: TRBV3-1
size: NA
J: TRBJ1-2
CDR3: CASSQDAGNYGYTF
DNA: TGTGCCAGCAGCCAAGATGCGGGGAACTATGGCTACACCTTC

D: NA
V: TRBV12-3/TRBV12-4
size: few
J: TRBJ2-3
CDR3: CASLRYSTDTQYF
DNA: TGTGCCAGCCTTAGATACAGCACAGATACGCAGTATTTT

D: TRBD1
V: TRBV9
size: NA
J: TRBJ1-1
CDR3: CASSVAGQGTEAFF
DNA: TGTGCCAGCAGCGTAGCTGGACAGGGCACTGAAGCTTTCTTT

D: NA
V: TRBV18
size: NA
J: TRBJ1-1
CDR3: CASSPRQLNTEAFF
DNA: TGTGCCAGCTCACCGCGACAGTTGAACACTGAAGCTTTCTTT

D: NA
V: TRBV6-2/TRBV6-3
size: NA
J: TRBJ1-5
CDR3: CASMRGIPNQPQHF
DNA: TGTGCCAGCATGAGAGGGATCCCTAATCAGCCCCAGCATTTT

D: NA
V: TRBV2
size: many
J: TRBJ1-5
CDR3: CASSPTPGVWQPQHF
DNA: TGTGCCAGCAGTCCTACCCCGGGGGTTTGGCAGCCCCAGCATTTT

D: NA
V: TRBV7-2
size: few
J: TRBJ2-7
CDR3: CASSPGGTVYEQYF
DNA: TGTGCCAGCAGCCCCGGTGGCACGGTCTACGAGCAGTACTTC

D: NA
V: TRBV19
size: few
J: TRBJ2-7
CDR3: CASSMLGREQYF
DNA: TGTGCCAGTAGTATGTTGGGTCGGGAGCAGTACTTC

D: TRBD1
V: TRBV20-1
size: NA
J: TRBJ1-6
CDR3: CSASQAGTEANSPLHF
DNA: TGCAGTGCTTCTCAGGCGGGGACAGAGGCAAATTCACCCCTCCACTTT

D: TRBD2
V: TRBV7-6
size: few
J: TRBJ2-3
CDR3: CASSLAGGSGSTDTQYF
DNA: TGTGCCAGCAGTTTAGCGGGGGGCTCAGGAAGCACAGATACGCAGTATTTT

D: NA
V: TRBV18
size: few
J: TRBJ1-5
CDR3: CASSLQGFEPQHF
DNA: TGTGCCAGCTCTCTACAGGGTTTTGAGCCCCAGCATTTT

D: TRBD1
V: TRBV4-3
size: NA
J: TRBJ2-3
CDR3: CASSQGAGGRYF
DNA: TGCGCCAGCAGCCAAGGGGCAGGGGGCCGGTATTTT

D: NA
V: TRBV19
size: NA
J: TRBJ1-6
CDR3: CASSIKGASGSPLHF
DNA: TGTGCCAGTAGTATAAAAGGGGCCAGCGGGTCACCCCTCCACTTT

D: NA
V: TRBV5-1
size: many
J: TRBJ2-1
CDR3: CASSLAAREDYNEQFF
DNA: TGCGCCAGCAGCTTGGCGGCCAGGGAAGACTACAATGAGCAGTTCTTC

D: TRBD2
V: TRBV29-1
size: many
J: TRBJ2-1
CDR3: CSARLAGGEEQFF
DNA: TGCAGCGCCAGACTAGCGGGGGGAGAAGAGCAGTTCTTC